This T cell receptor beta chain was documented in a study of blood T cell repertoires in COVID-19. Original processing notes: It was from reference gene primer amplification that nucleated cell counts were estimated. Profiled with immunoSEQ multiplex PCR; TCRdb holds only in-frame clones, not every one. V, J and clone size were drawn from that table, and D and trimming were deduced from the DNA. The repertoire consists of about 240,000 clones, with around 83% occurring once and the leading ten covering roughly 1.9%. Notes on this clone: Within the sample, other DNA sequences also encode this same CDR3.

The CDR3 covers 14 residues. CDR1 is SGHTA, CDR2 FQGTGA, per germline. The trim removed 3 bases at V and 1 base at J, leaving 1 base unmatched. The sequence derives from a man under 40 who had recovered from COVID-19. The sequencing sample was made of peripheral blood. The gene calls are TRBV7-3 and TRBJ1-1; 8 bases agree with TRBD1. The CDR3 is CASSLGQANTEAFF. The DNA of the CDR3 is TGTGCCAGCAGCTTGGGACAGGCGAACACTGAAGCTTTCTTT.